Each of the 27 T cell receptor beta chains below was sequenced from the same sample in a study of siplizumab effects on memory and regulatory T cells. Some clones are missing from TCRdb's copy, which holds only in-frame ones; the method was immunoSEQ multiplex PCR. Of some 100,000 clones listed, under 95% are singletons. Sample: CD8+ T cells sorted from blood. These receptors were taken from a human donor in good health.

The chain couples TRBV18 to TRBJ2-2; 9 nucleotides align to TRBD1. Losses at the gene ends were 3 bases for V and 4 bases for J; bases not matched to a gene: 9. The CDR3 spans 17 residues. Germline V gives CDR1 KGHSH, CDR2 LQKENI. CDR3 nucleotide sequence: TGTGCCAGCTCACCGAGGGCGGACAGGGGAGGCACCGGGGAGCTGTTTTTT. Its translation: CASSPRADRGGTGELFF.

This chain connects TRBV5-1 to TRBJ2-5, with D perhaps being TRBD1 or TRBD2 (5 bases each). The CDR3 totals 16 residues. V shed 4 bases and J shed 1 base, with 17 bases lying between them. Germline V gene data show CDR1 as SGHRS and CDR2 as YFSETQ. CDR3 DNA sequence: TGCGCCAGCAGCGGGGGAAGCTCGGGGATCCAAGAGACCCAGTACTTC. Amino acid sequence: CASSGGSSGIQETQYF. Full variable domain (rest looked up from reference TRBV5-1 and TRBJ2-5): KAGVTQTPRYLIKTRGQQVTLSCSPISGHRSVSWYQQTPGQGLQFLFEYFSETQRNKGNFPGRFSGRQFSNSRSEMNVSTLELGDSALYLCASSGGSSGIQETQYFGPGTRLLVL.

The rearrangement links TRBV6-5 to TRBJ2-2; D gene uncertain. The CDR3 is made up of 14 amino acids. Per the germline V gene, CDR1 is MNHEY and CDR2 is SVGAGI. The V end was cut by 2 bases, the J end by 7 bases, with 11 bases between. As DNA, the CDR3 is TGTGCCAGCAGTTACGGCCAGTCGGTCGGGGAGCTGTTTTTT. Translating gives CASSYGQSVGELFF.

The gene calls are TRBV9 and TRBJ2-2; 8 bases are shared with TRBD2. The length of the CDR3 is 15 residues. With 4 bases clipped from V and 7 bases from J, the junction kept 9 bases outside the gene matches. Germline V gives CDR1 SGDLS, CDR2 YYNGEE. The CDR3 DNA follows: TGTGCCAGCAGCCCCCGTAGCGGGGAGGTCGGGGAGCTGTTTTTT. Amino acids: CASSPRSGEVGELFF.

The chain links TRBV30 to TRBJ1-3; 7 positions match TRBD1. Germline assignment: CDR1 GTSNPN and CDR2 SVGIG (reference sequence). The CDR3 consists of 15 residues. With V trimmed by 4 bases and J by 0 bases, 6 bases remained unmatched. The CDR3, as DNA: TGTGCCTGGAATTCAGGGGGGGACTCTGGAAACACCATATATTTT. Its translation: CAWNSGGDSGNTIYF.

V usage is TRBV15 and J usage is TRBJ1-3, with D tentatively TRBD1 (5 bases). The CDR3 is made up of 16 amino acids. CDR1 is LNHNV, CDR2 YYDKDF, per germline (reference sequence). V lost 0 bases to trimming and J lost 0 bases, with 9 bases between them. The CDR3 region is CATSRDRGGSGNTIYF. For the CDR3, the DNA is TGTGCCACCAGCAGAGATCGGGGGGGCTCTGGAAACACCATATATTTT.

The CDR3 bases are TGTGCCAGCAGCCCGAGACACCGCACCTACGAGCAGTACTTC. It yields the protein CASSPRHRTYEQYF. The gene calls are TRBV7-8 and TRBJ2-7; D not resolved. The CDR3 is 14 amino acids. Germline assignment: CDR1 SGHVS and CDR2 FQNEAQ. V shed 5 bases and J shed 2 bases, with 13 bases lying between them. Drawing the rest from reference TRBV7-8 and TRBJ2-7, the complete variable domain is GAGVSQSPRYKVAKRGQDVALRCDPISGHVSLFWYQQALGQGPEFLTYFQNEAQLDKSGLPSDRFFAERPEGSVSTLKIQRTQQEDSAVYLCASSPRHRTYEQYFGPGTRLTVT.

The rearrangement joins TRBV27 to TRBJ1-2; D is unresolved. V was shortened by 2 bases and J by 8 bases, with 12 bases between the two germline ends. The CDR3 extends over 13 amino acids. Germline loops: CDR1 MNHEY, CDR2 SMNVEV (reference sequence). The CDR3 nucleotides are TGTGCCAGCAGTTTACCGGGAATGGGAGGCTACACCTTC. Its translation is CASSLPGMGGYTF.

V and J are TRBV11-2 and TRBJ2-7; the match to TRBD1 covers 8 bases. Germline CDR1 reads SGHAT; CDR2 reads FQNNGV. There are 16 residues in the CDR3. V lost 0 bases to trimming and J lost 4 bases; unmatched junction nucleotides: 8. This CDR3 is CASSLDATGAGYEQYF. In DNA, the CDR3 is TGTGCCAGCAGCTTAGACGCGACAGGGGCTGGGTACGAGCAGTACTTC.

This rearrangement joins TRBV18 to TRBJ2-1; TRBD2 agrees at 7 bases. The CDR3 extends over 17 amino acids. V lost 6 bases and J lost 0; bases outside the gene matches: 11. CDR1 KGHSH and CDR2 LQKENI come from the germline V gene. This CDR3 reads CASSQPSGRSSYNEQFF. The CDR3, as DNA: TGTGCCAGCTCCCAACCTAGCGGACGGAGCTCCTACAATGAGCAGTTCTTC.

The chain is built from TRBV27 and TRBJ2-3; tentative D call: TRBD2 (5 bases). The V gene lost 0 bases and the J gene lost 2 bases, with 12 bases spanning the gap. Germline loops: CDR1 MNHEY, CDR2 SMNVEV (reference sequence). This CDR3 region has 16 residues. In DNA form, the CDR3 reads TGTGCCAGCAGTTTATCCAGGACCGGGGACACAGATACGCAGTATTTT. Translation: CASSLSRTGDTDTQYF.

V usage is TRBV30 and J usage is TRBJ1-4; a weak D match, TRBD1 (5 bases). V lost 2 bases and J lost 10, with 26 bases in between. This CDR3 contains 17 residues. Per the germline V gene, CDR1 is GTSNPN and CDR2 is SVGIG (reference sequence). CDR3 in amino acids: CAWSLGGQRFASRKLFF. In DNA, the CDR3 is TGTGCCTGGAGTTTGGGAGGACAACGTTTCGCTTCGCGAAAACTGTTTTTT.

This clone came up once. The rearrangement links TRBV4-1 to TRBJ2-7, with D tentatively TRBD1 or TRBD2 (6 bases each). The CDR3 is 15 amino acids. From germline, CDR1 is MGHRA and CDR2 YSYEKL. With 4 bases removed from V and 7 bases from J, the gap between germline ends came to 20 bases. Here the CDR3 reads CASSRTIEGGFEQYF. The CDR3 DNA reads TGCGCCAGCAGCCGAACGATCGAGGGGGGTTTTGAGCAGTACTTC.

The rearrangement links TRBV6-5 to TRBJ1-1, with D unresolved. From germline, CDR1 is MNHEY and CDR2 SVGAGI. This CDR3 is 13 amino acids long. The V gene lost 6 bases and the J gene lost 0 bases, with 8 bases spanning the gap. CDR3 protein: CASRDQVNTEAFF. CDR3 nucleotide sequence: TGTGCCAGCAGGGACCAAGTGAACACTGAAGCTTTCTTT.

This chain links TRBV27 with TRBJ1-1; possibly TRBD1 for D (5 bases). V was cut by 0 bases and J by 4 bases, with 12 bases left in between. CDR1 and CDR2 from the germline V gene are MNHEY and SMNVEV (reference sequence). The CDR3 consists of 15 residues. Here the CDR3 DNA reads TGTGCCAGCAGTTTATCGCGGGGGTGGGCCACTGAAGCTTTCTTT. Protein sequence: CASSLSRGWATEAFF.

The chain links TRBV7-2 to TRBJ1-4; 9 nucleotides match TRBD1. The CDR3 runs 16 residues. Trimming took 1 base from V and 8 from J; bases not matched to a gene: 8. Germline V CDR1 and CDR2: SGHTA, FQGNSA. The CDR3 region has the DNA TGTGCCAGCAGCTTAGGCGGGACAGGGAGGGGGGAAAAACTGTTTTTT. Translating it yields CASSLGGTGRGEKLFF.

The chain recombines TRBV6-6 with TRBJ2-1, with 7 bases that match TRBD2. CDR1 is MNHNY and CDR2 is SVGAGI in the germline V gene (reference sequence). This CDR3 comprises 14 residues. Losses at the gene ends were 2 bases for V and 12 bases for J; bases not matched to a gene: 10. The CDR3 region is CASSYGDYEWGQFF. DNA for the CDR3: TGTGCCAGCAGTTACGGGGACTACGAGTGGGGGCAGTTCTTC.

The chain uses TRBV5-6 and TRBJ1-6; D is uncertain. CDR1 and CDR2 from the germline V gene are SGHDT and YYEEEE. The CDR3 runs 12 residues. Trimming pared 4 bases from V and 9 bases from J, leaving 8 bases between. CDR3 nucleotides: TGTGCCAGCAGCCTAGGGTCTTCACCCCTCCACTTT. It codes for CASSLGSSPLHF. The full variable domain, its missing parts supplied by reference TRBV5-6 and TRBJ1-6, is DAGVTQSPTHLIKTRGQQVTLRCSPKSGHDTVSWYQQALGQGPQFIFQYYEEEERQRGNFPDRFSGHQFPNYSSELNVNALLLGDSALYLCASSLGSSPLHFGNGTRLTVT.

The genes are TRBV5-6 and TRBJ1-5; maybe TRBD1 (5 bases). V was trimmed by 4 bases and J by 4 bases, leaving 15 bases between them. CDR1 SGHDT and CDR2 YYEEEE come from the germline V gene. The CDR3 is made up of 15 amino acids. The CDR3 nucleotides are TGTGCCAGCAGCGTGTGGGCCAGGGAGAATCAGCCCCAGCATTTT. The encoded protein is CASSVWARENQPQHF.

This sequence joins TRBV27 and TRBJ2-7; TRBD2 is a possible D gene (7 bases). V lost 6 bases, J lost 0 bases, and 15 bases lay in between. The CDR3 contains 15 residues. Germline V CDR1 and CDR2: MNHEY, SMNVEV (reference sequence). The DNA of the CDR3 is TGTGCCAGCAGCCCTGGGGGGGCCCCCTCCTACGAGCAGTACTTC. Translated, it gives CASSPGGAPSYEQYF.

The chain couples TRBV7-9 to TRBJ2-2; TRBD1 might be the D (6 bases). Between the trimmed V and J ends, which lost 4 bases and 0 bases, there was a span of 9 bases. The germline gives CDR1 SEHNR, CDR2 FQNEAQ (reference sequence). The CDR3 runs 15 residues. CDR3: CASSSPGANTGELFF. The CDR3, as DNA: TGTGCCAGCAGCTCCCCAGGGGCGAACACCGGGGAGCTGTTTTTT. Variable domain in full (rest from reference TRBV7-9 and TRBJ2-2): DTGVSQNPRHKITKRGQNVTFRCDPISEHNRLYWYRQTLGQGPEFLTYFQNEAQLEKSRLLSDRFSAERPKGSFSTLEIQRTEQGDSAMYLCASSSPGANTGELFFGEGSRLTVL.

The J gene is TRBJ2-7, the V gene TRBV10-2; D call uncertain. V was clipped by 6 bases and J by 5 bases, with 8 bases between them. CDR1 and CDR2 (germline): WSHSY, SAAADI. The CDR3 sequence is 11 residues long. CDR3 protein: CASSVSHEQYF. CDR3 DNA: TGCGCCAGCAGCGTTTCCCACGAGCAGTACTTC.

The chain uses TRBV11-3 and TRBJ2-1; TRBD2 matches 8 bases. With 5 bases clipped from V and 4 bases from J, the junction kept 7 bases outside the gene matches. Germline V gives CDR1 SGHNT, CDR2 YENEEA. The CDR3 is 15 residues long. CDR3 region: CASSPSGRRYNEQFF. The CDR3 coding sequence is TGTGCCAGCAGCCCAAGCGGGAGACGGTACAATGAGCAGTTCTTC. Looking up the rest from reference TRBV11-3 and TRBJ2-1 gives the full variable domain: EAGVVQSPRYKIIEKKQPVAFWCNPISGHNTLYWYLQNLGQGPELLIRYENEEAVDDSQLPKDRFSAERLKGVDSTLKIQPAELGDSAVYLCASSPSGRRYNEQFFGPGTRLTVL.

This chain joins TRBV6-6 and TRBJ2-7, with no clear D. The CDR3 spans 12 residues. CDR1 is MNHNY and CDR2 is SVGAGI in the germline V gene (reference sequence). V lost 9 bases and J lost 2, with 11 bases in between. CDR3 in amino acids: CASFGSTYEQYF. In nucleotides, the CDR3 is TGTGCCAGTTTTGGCTCGACCTACGAGCAGTACTTC.

This clone was counted a few times. The chain links TRBV11-1 to TRBJ2-7, with 7 bases identical to TRBD2. In germline, CDR1 is SGHAT, CDR2 FQDESV (reference sequence). The junction had 9 bases not matched to a gene; V was cut back by 2 bases and J by 5 bases. CDR3 length: 15 residues. The CDR3 here is CASSLPRTRRDEQYF. CDR3 DNA sequence: TGTGCCAGCAGCTTACCCCGGACTAGAAGGGACGAGCAGTACTTC.

The chain combines TRBV7-8 with TRBJ2-5; the D gene is possibly TRBD1 (6 bases). Germline CDR1 SGHVS, CDR2 FQNEAQ. Trimming took off 5 bases at V and 5 bases at J, with 12 bases between the two ends. This CDR3 is 13 amino acids long. The chain's CDR3 is CASSLGTSETQYF. The CDR3 nucleotides are TGTGCCAGCAGCCTCGGGACATCTGAGACCCAGTACTTC.

The genes are TRBV14 and TRBJ2-3; 7 bases align to TRBD2. Germline CDR1 and CDR2: SGHDN and FVKESK. The length of the CDR3 is 15 residues. Trimming cost V 0 bases and J 3 bases; bases outside gene matches: 3. The CDR3 spells CASSQDLGGTDTQYF. Written as DNA, the CDR3 is TGTGCCAGCAGCCAAGACCTGGGGGGGACAGATACGCAGTATTTT.